The T cell receptor (beta chain) described here comes from a study of blood T cell repertoires in COVID-19. Study as a whole: From T cells, B-cell-depleted T cells, or PBMCs came the material, which was cDNA or gDNA.

Clones were sequenced by immunoSEQ multiplex PCR, and TCRdb holds only the in-frame ones, with some missing. The table shows about 400,000 clones, with around 88% occurring only once. The CDR3 has 13 amino acids. Looked up from germline, CDR1 is ENHRY and CDR2 is SYGVKD. V lost 10 bases to trimming and J lost 3 bases; unmatched junction nucleotides: 6. The sample consisted of peripheral blood. This chain joins TRBV10-3 and TRBJ2-1; TRBD2 matches 7 bases. This TCR derives from a woman aged 55-70 years with COVID-19, enrolled during active disease. DNA of the CDR3: TGTGCCACCGGGACTACTTACTACAATGAGCAGTTCTTC. Amino acid sequence: CATGTTYYNEQFF.